The 21 T cell receptor beta chains in this list originate from one sample, sequenced in a study of T cells after yellow fever vaccination. MiXCR was run by TCRdb on the 5' RACE reads, yielding one entry per CDR3 protein. Counted here are some 300,000 distinct CDR3 sequences, roughly 10% occurring once; the ten biggest clones make up approximately 3.3%. Sequenced material: CD4+ T cells sorted from PBMCs, taken 45 days after the yellow fever booster vaccination. Receptors originate from a man aged 18-30 years who received the YFV17D yellow fever vaccine.

The table lists this clonotype with a few counts. CDR3 sequence (DNA): TGTGCCAGCAGCTTTCTTTCGGGCGGGGCCAGCGCCATTCAGTACTTC. It codes for CASSFLSGGASAIQYF. This sequence joins TRBV11-2 and TRBJ2-4; perhaps TRBD2 as D (6 bases). The CDR3 extends over 16 amino acids. CDR1 SGHAT and CDR2 FQNNGV come from the germline V gene. V gave up 3 bases and J gave up 9 bases, with 21 bases separating them.

This clonotype was seen a few times. The chain couples TRBV27 to TRBJ2-2, with no clear D. Germline V gene lookup returns CDR1 MNHEY and CDR2 SMNVEV (reference sequence). V lost 3 bases and J 6 bases, leaving 8 bases between the germline ends. The CDR3 totals 13 residues. DNA of the CDR3: TGTGCCAGCAGTTTTTCCAGGCCCGGGGAGCTGTTTTTT. It translates to CASSFSRPGELFF.

Only a few counts were recorded for this clonotype. The V gene is TRBV7-2, the J gene TRBJ2-3; 9 bases are a match to TRBD2. V was pared by 5 bases and J by 0 bases, with 6 bases of the junction left unmatched. The CDR3 has 16 amino acids. Germline lookup yields CDR1 SGHTA and CDR2 FQGNSA. The CDR3 DNA is TGTGCCAGCAGCACCAGCGGACTAGCGAGCACAGATACGCAGTATTTT. The encoded protein is CASSTSGLASTDTQYF.

The V and J genes are TRBV7-9 and TRBJ1-4; possible D gene TRBD1, 5 bases. CDR1 SEHNR and CDR2 FQNEAQ come from the germline V gene (reference sequence). Trimming left V 5 bases short and J 8 bases short, with 18 bases between. The CDR3 is 15 amino acids. The DNA of the CDR3 is TGTGCCAGCAGCCCCCATTTGGGGGGAAGGGAAAAACTGTTTTTT. It codes for CASSPHLGGREKLFF.

V gene TRBV5-1 combines with J gene TRBJ2-3; D not resolved. Per the germline V gene, CDR1 is SGHRS and CDR2 is YFSETQ. The CDR3 loop spans 13 amino acids. Trimming left V 3 bases short and J 5 bases short, with 10 bases between. The CDR3 region has the DNA TGCGCCAGCAGCTCCGTCCTGGGAGATACGCAGTATTTT. Translating gives CASSSVLGDTQYF.

This sequence joins TRBV3-1 and TRBJ2-1, with a possible D match to TRBD1 (6 bases). This CDR3 spans 13 amino acids. Looked up from germline, CDR1 is LGHDT and CDR2 is YNNKEL (reference sequence). Trimming took off 0 bases at V and 10 bases at J, with 10 bases between the two ends. CDR3 sequence reads: CASSQDTGGEQFF. In DNA, the CDR3 is TGTGCCAGCAGCCAAGATACTGGGGGCGAGCAGTTCTTC.

This clonotype was observed many times. The genes are TRBV20-1 and TRBJ1-2; TRBD1 might be the D (6 bases). Per germline, CDR1 DFQATT and CDR2 SNEGSKA (reference sequence). V lost 8 bases and J 4 bases, leaving 14 bases between the germline ends. The CDR3 sequence is 12 residues long. The CDR3: CSTLTGIYGYTF. For the CDR3, the DNA is TGCAGTACCTTAACAGGGATCTATGGCTACACCTTC.

This sequence joins TRBV3-1 and TRBJ1-1; the D is unclear. The V gene's germline CDR1 is LGHDT and CDR2 YNNKEL (reference sequence). This CDR3 has 13 residues. V was pared by 2 bases and J by 4 bases, with 8 bases between. The DNA of the CDR3 is TGTGCCAGCAGCCAATGGTGGGGCACTGAAGCTTTCTTT. It is translated as CASSQWWGTEAFF.

This clonotype showed up just a few times. The chain employs TRBV7-2 and TRBJ2-7; D is undetermined. V gave up 1 base and J gave up 7 bases, with 17 bases separating them. Germline V lookup: CDR1 SGHTA, CDR2 FQGNSA. The CDR3 sequence is 15 residues long. Here the CDR3 DNA reads TGTGCCAGCAGCTTAGATGCCTTCCTACTGAGGGAGCAGTACTTC. Its protein product is CASSLDAFLLREQYF.

V usage is TRBV6-6 and J usage is TRBJ2-7; no definite D call. There are 14 residues in the CDR3. Between the trimmed V and J ends, which lost 2 bases and 6 bases, there was a span of 14 bases. Germline CDR1 is MNHNY and CDR2 is SVGAGI (reference sequence). The CDR3 nucleotides read TGTGCCAGCAGTTACCCCCCTCTCGTCCCCGAGCAGTACTTC. This codes for CASSYPPLVPEQYF.

The sample holds a few counts of this clonotype. The rearrangement uses TRBV4-2 and TRBJ2-5; D unclear. This CDR3 is built from 13 residues. V lost 0 bases and J 1 base, leaving 3 bases between the germline ends. Germline V CDR1 and CDR2: LGHNA, YNFKEQ. The CDR3 reads CASSQEGQETQYF. The DNA of the CDR3 is TGTGCCAGCAGCCAAGAGGGCCAAGAGACCCAGTACTTC.

This clonotype was observed a handful of times. The chain joins TRBV9 to TRBJ1-5; D uncertain. Germline CDR1 and CDR2: SGDLS and YYNGEE. Trimming left V 0 bases short and J 2 bases short, with 12 bases between. CDR3 length: 16 amino acids. The CDR3 region is CASSVGPFGGNQPQHF. The CDR3 DNA reads TGTGCCAGCAGCGTAGGCCCCTTCGGGGGCAATCAGCCCCAGCATTTT.

This clonotype has just a few counts. The chain couples TRBV12-3 or TRBV12-4 to TRBJ2-1; unclear D gene. The germline V and J ends were trimmed by 1 base and 7 bases, with 20 bases remaining between them. This CDR3 spans 17 amino acids. The CDR3 is CASSLVNGLGLGNEQFF. CDR3 nucleotide sequence: TGTGCCAGCAGTTTAGTGAATGGGCTCGGCTTAGGGAATGAGCAGTTCTTC.

The V call is TRBV18, the J call TRBJ1-4, with D maybe TRBD1 (5 bases). The germline V and J ends were trimmed by 3 bases and 8 bases, with 13 bases remaining between them. The CDR3 length is 14 residues. CDR1 is KGHSH and CDR2 is LQKENI in the germline V gene. Here the CDR3 DNA reads TGTGCCAGCTCACCGGGAAGGGGAAACGAAAAACTGTTTTTT. This translates into CASSPGRGNEKLFF.

The V call is TRBV12-3 or TRBV12-4, the J call TRBJ1-5; no firm D call. The CDR3 has 13 residues. Trimming took off 3 bases at V and 8 bases at J, with 11 bases between the two ends. This CDR3 reads CASSFGLDKPQHF. The CDR3 nucleotides read TGTGCCAGCAGTTTCGGGTTGGATAAGCCCCAGCATTTT.

Many counts were recorded for this clonotype. The V and J genes are TRBV5-5 and TRBJ2-5; D gene unclear. The CDR3 is 14 amino acids. V shed 4 bases and J shed 2 bases, with 12 bases lying between them. CDR1 is SGHKS, CDR2 YYEKEE, per germline (reference sequence). Here the CDR3 reads CASSLLSAQETQYF. CDR3 DNA sequence: TGTGCCAGCAGCCTCCTGTCCGCACAAGAGACCCAGTACTTC. The variable domain in full, completed from reference TRBV5-5 and TRBJ2-5, reads DAGVTQSPTHLIKTRGQQVTLRCSPISGHKSVSWYQQVLGQGPQFIFQYYEKEERGRGNFPDRFSARQFPNYSSELNVNALLLGDSALYLCASSLLSAQETQYFGPGTRLLVL.

This clonotype was counted many times. J is TRBJ1-3 and V is TRBV5-1; D call uncertain. The CDR3 runs to 14 residues. The germline gives CDR1 SGHRS, CDR2 YFSETQ. Trimming removed 1 base from V and 2 bases from J, with 7 bases in between. CDR3 coding DNA: TGCGCCAGCAGCTTGATGGGAACTGGAAACACCATATATTTT. As protein: CASSLMGTGNTIYF.

J is TRBJ1-2 and V is TRBV6-1; D unresolved. Trimming took off 5 bases at V and 6 bases at J, with 16 bases between the two ends. There are 14 residues in the CDR3. From germline, CDR1 is MNHNS and CDR2 SASEGT. The CDR3 here is CASSPRVGMDGYTF. In DNA, the CDR3 is TGTGCCAGCAGTCCCCGAGTAGGGATGGATGGCTACACCTTC.

A few counts support this clonotype. The gene calls are TRBV7-9 and TRBJ1-6; TRBD1 is a possible D gene (6 bases). The ends were cut back, 4 bases at V and 5 bases at J, with 12 bases in the middle. This CDR3 comprises 15 residues. CDR1 and CDR2 from the germline V gene are SEHNR and FQNEAQ (reference sequence). The CDR3 DNA follows: TGTGCCAGCAGCTCAGGACAGCCTAATAATTCACCCCTCCACTTT. It codes for CASSSGQPNNSPLHF.

In its sample, this clonotype was seen a few times. J is TRBJ1-6 and V is TRBV7-6; D may be TRBD1 (6 bases). CDR1 SGHVS and CDR2 FNYEAQ come from the germline V gene. The CDR3 extends over 15 amino acids. The V gene lost 4 bases and the J gene lost 7 bases, with 14 bases spanning the gap. The CDR3 loop is CASSSFRGTNSPLHF. In DNA form, the CDR3 reads TGTGCCAGCAGCTCTTTCAGGGGAACAAATTCACCCCTCCACTTT.

This clonotype was recorded many times. The V call is TRBV9, the J call TRBJ1-2; D unclear. Germline assignment: CDR1 SGDLS and CDR2 YYNGEE. There are 12 residues in the CDR3. The V gene lost 4 bases and the J gene lost 5 bases, with 9 bases spanning the gap. CDR3 loop: CASSRGEYGYTF. Here the CDR3 DNA reads TGTGCCAGCAGCCGGGGAGAATATGGCTACACCTTC.